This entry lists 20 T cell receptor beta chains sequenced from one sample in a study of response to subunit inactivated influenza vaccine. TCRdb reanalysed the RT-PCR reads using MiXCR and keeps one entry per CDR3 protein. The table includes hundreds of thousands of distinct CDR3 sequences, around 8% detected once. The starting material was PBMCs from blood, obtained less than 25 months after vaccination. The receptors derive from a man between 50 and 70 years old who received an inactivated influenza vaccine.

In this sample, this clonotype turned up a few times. The CDR3: CASSLAAGGSTDTQYF. For the CDR3, the DNA is TGTGCCAGCAGCTTAGCAGCGGGGGGTAGCACAGATACGCAGTATTTT. The rearrangement uses TRBV7-9 and TRBJ2-3; 9 nucleotides match TRBD2. The CDR3 totals 16 residues. Unmatched junction bases numbered 1, after V lost 0 bases and J lost 0 bases. The V gene's germline CDR1 is SEHNR and CDR2 FQNEAQ (reference sequence).

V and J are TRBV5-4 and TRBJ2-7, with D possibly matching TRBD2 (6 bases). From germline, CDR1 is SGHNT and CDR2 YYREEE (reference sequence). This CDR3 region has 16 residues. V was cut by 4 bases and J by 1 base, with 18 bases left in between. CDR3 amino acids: CASSRELGVTSYEQYF. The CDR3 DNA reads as TGTGCCAGCAGCCGGGAGCTGGGGGTTACTTCCTACGAGCAGTACTTC.

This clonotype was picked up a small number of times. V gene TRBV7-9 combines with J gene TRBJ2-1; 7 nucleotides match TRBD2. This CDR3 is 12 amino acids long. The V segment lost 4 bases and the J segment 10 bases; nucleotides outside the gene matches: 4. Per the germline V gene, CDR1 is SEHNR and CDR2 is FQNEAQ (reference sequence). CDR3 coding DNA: TGTGCCAGCAGCTCCGAGCGGGAAGAGCAGTTCTTC. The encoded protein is CASSSEREEQFF.

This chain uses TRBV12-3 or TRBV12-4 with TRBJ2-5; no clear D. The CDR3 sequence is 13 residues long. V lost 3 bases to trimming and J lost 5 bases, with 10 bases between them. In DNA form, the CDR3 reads TGTGCCAGCAGTTTTTCTGGGCTCGAGACCCAGTACTTC. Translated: CASSFSGLETQYF.

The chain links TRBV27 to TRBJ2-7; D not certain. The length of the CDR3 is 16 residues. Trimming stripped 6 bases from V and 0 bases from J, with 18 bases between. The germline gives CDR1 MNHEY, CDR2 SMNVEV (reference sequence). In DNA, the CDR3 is TGTGCCAGCAGCCGGGCCTCTCTAGGGTCCTCCTACGAGCAGTACTTC. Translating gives CASSRASLGSSYEQYF.

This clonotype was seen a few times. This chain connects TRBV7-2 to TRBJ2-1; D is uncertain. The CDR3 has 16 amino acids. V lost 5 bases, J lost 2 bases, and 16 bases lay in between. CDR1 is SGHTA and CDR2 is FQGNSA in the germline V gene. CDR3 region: CASSLTPGVAYNEQFF. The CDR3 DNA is TGTGCCAGCAGCCTAACTCCGGGCGTCGCCTACAATGAGCAGTTCTTC.

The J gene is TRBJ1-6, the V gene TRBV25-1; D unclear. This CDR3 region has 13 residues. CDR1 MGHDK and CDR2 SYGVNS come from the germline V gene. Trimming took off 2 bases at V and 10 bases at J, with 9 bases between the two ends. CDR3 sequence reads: CASSEKGGSPLHF. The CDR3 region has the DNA TGTGCCAGCAGTGAAAAGGGAGGGTCACCCCTCCACTTT.

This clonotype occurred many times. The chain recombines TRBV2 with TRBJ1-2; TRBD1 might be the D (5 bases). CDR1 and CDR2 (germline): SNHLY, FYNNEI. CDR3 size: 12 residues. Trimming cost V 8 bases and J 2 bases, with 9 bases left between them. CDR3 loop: CASLYRNYGYTF. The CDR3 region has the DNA TGTGCCAGCCTTTACAGGAACTATGGCTACACCTTC.

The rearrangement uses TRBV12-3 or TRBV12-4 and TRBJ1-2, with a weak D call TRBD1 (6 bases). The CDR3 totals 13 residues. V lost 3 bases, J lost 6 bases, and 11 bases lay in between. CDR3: CASSFRGRDGYTF. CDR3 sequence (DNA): TGTGCCAGCAGTTTCAGGGGTCGAGATGGCTACACCTTC.

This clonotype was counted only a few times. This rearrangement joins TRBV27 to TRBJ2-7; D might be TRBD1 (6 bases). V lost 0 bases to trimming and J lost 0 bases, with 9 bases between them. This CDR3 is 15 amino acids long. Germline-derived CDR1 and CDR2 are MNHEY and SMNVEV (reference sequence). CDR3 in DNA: TGTGCCAGCAGTTTATCTGGGGGCAACTCCTACGAGCAGTACTTC. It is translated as CASSLSGGNSYEQYF.

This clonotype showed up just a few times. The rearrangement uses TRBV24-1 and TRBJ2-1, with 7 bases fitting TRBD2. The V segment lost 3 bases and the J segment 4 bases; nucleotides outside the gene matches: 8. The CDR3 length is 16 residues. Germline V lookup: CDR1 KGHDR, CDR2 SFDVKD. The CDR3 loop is CATSDPRASGYNEQFF. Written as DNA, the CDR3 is TGTGCCACCAGTGATCCGCGCGCTAGCGGTTACAATGAGCAGTTCTTC.

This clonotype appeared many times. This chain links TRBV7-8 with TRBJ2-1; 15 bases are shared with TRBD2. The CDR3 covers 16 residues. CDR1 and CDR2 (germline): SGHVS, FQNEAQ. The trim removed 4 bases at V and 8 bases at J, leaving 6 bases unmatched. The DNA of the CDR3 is TGTGCCAGCAGCTCCAGGACTAGCGGGAGGGCCTATGAGCAGTTCTTC. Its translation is CASSSRTSGRAYEQFF.

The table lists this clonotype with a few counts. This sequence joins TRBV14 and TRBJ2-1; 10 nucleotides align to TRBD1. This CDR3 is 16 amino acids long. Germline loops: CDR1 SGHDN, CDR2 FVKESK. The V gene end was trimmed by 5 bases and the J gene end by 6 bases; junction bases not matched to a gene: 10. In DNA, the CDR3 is TGTGCCAGCAGCGGACCCCGACAGGGGGCGCGCAATGAGCAGTTCTTC. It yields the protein CASSGPRQGARNEQFF.

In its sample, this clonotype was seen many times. CDR3 sequence reads: CAISEGGGRSYNEQFF. For the CDR3, the DNA is TGTGCCATCAGTGAAGGGGGGGGGAGATCCTACAATGAGCAGTTCTTC. The V gene is TRBV10-3, the J gene TRBJ2-1; D perhaps matches TRBD2 (7 bases). The ends were cut back, 3 bases at V and 1 base at J, with 13 bases in the middle. The CDR3 extends over 16 amino acids. Germline V gene data show CDR1 as ENHRY and CDR2 as SYGVKD.

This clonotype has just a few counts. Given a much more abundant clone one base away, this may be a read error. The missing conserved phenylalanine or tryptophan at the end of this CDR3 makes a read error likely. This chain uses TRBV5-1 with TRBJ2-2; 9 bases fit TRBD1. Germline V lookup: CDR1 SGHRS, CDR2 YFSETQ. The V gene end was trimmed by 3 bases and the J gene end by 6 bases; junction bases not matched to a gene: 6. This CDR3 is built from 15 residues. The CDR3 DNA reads TGCGCCAGCAGCTCAACCGGGACAGGGTCCGGGGAGCTGTTTCTT. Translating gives CASSSTGTGSGELFL.

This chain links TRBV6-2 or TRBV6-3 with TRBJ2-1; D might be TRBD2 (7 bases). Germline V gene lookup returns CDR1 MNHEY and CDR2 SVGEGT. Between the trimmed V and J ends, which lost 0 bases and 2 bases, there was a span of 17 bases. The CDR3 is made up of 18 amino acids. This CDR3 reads CASSYSAFGRGTYNEQFF. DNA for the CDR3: TGTGCCAGCAGTTACTCCGCTTTTGGGAGGGGGACCTACAATGAGCAGTTCTTC.

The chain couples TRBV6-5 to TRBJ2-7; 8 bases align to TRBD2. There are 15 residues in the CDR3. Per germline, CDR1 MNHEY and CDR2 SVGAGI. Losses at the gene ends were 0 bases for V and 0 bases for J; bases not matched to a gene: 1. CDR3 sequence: CASSYSAGGSYEQYF. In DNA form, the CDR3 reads TGTGCCAGCAGTTACTCGGCGGGAGGCTCCTACGAGCAGTACTTC.

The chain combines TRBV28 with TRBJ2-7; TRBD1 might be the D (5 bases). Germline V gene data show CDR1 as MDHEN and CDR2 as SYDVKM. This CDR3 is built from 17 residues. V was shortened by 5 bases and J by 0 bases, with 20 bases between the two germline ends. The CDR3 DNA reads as TGTGCCAGCAGTCCCTCCGTGGGGCAGGGCTCCTCCTACGAGCAGTACTTC. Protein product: CASSPSVGQGSSYEQYF.

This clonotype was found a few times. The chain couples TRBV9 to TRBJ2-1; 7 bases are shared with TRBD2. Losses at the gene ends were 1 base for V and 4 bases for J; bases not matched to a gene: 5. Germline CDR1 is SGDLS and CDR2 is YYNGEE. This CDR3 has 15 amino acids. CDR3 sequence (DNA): TGTGCCAGCAGCGTACAGCGGGATTTTTACAATGAGCAGTTCTTC. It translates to CASSVQRDFYNEQFF.

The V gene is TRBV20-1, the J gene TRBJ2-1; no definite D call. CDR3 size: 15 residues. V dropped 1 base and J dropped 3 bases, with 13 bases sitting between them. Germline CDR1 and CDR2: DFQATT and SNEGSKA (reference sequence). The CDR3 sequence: CSARVVGWYYNEQFF. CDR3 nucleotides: TGCAGTGCTAGAGTGGTGGGCTGGTACTACAATGAGCAGTTCTTC.